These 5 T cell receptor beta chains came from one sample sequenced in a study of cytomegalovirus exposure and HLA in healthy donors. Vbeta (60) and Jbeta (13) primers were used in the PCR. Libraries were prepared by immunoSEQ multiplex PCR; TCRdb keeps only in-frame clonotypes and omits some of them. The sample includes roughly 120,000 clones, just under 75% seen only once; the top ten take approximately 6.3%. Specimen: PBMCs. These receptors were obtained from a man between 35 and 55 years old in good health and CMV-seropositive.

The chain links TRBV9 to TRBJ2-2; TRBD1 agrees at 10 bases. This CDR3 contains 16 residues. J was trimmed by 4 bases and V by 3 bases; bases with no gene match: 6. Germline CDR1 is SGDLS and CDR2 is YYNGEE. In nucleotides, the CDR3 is TGTGCCAGCAGCGCCCGACAGGGGGCGGGCACCGGGGAGCTGTTTTTT. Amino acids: CASSARQGAGTGELFF.

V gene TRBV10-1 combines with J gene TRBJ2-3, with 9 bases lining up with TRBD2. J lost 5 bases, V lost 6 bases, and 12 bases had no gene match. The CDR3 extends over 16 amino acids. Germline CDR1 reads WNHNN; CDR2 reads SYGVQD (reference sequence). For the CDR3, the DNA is TGCGCCAGCAGCGGACTAGCGTCAATAGTGGGAGATACGCAGTATTTT. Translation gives CASSGLASIVGDTQYF.

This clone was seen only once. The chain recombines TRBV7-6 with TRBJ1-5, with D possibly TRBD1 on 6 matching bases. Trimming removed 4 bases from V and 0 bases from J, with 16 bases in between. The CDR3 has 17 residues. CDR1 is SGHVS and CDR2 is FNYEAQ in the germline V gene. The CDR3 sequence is CASSSFPGADSNQPQHF. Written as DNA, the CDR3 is TGTGCCAGCAGCTCCTTCCCAGGGGCCGATAGCAATCAGCCCCAGCATTTT. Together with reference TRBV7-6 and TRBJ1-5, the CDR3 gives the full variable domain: GAGVSQSPRYKVTKRGQDVALRCDPISGHVSLYWYRQALGQGPEFLTYFNYEAQQDKSGLPNDRFSAERPEGSISTLTIQRTEQRDSAMYRCASSSFPGADSNQPQHFGDGTRLSIL.

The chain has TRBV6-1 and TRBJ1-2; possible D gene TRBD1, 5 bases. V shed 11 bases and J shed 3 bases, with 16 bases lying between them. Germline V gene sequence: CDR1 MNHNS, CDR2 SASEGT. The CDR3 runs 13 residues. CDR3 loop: CASEGGAYYGYTF. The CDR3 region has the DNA TGTGCCTCGGAGGGAGGGGCCTACTATGGCTACACCTTC.

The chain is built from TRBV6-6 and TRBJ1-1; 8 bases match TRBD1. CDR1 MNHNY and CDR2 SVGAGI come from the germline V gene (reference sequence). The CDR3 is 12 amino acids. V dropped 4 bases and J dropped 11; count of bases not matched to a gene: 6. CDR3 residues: CASSSSGGAAFF. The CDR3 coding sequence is TGTGCCAGCAGTTCCTCAGGGGGCGCTGCTTTCTTT.